Following are 17 T cell receptor beta chains from one sample sequenced in a study of technical replicates of blood from a few donors. The repertoire was sequenced with immunoSEQ multiplex PCR; TCRdb's copy has only in-frame clones and lacks some. The sample holds 75,000 to 90,000 clones, about 90% seen once. Material: T cells isolated from PBMCs. The receptors stem from a human donor in good health.

This sequence joins TRBV28 and TRBJ1-1; D may be TRBD1 (5 bases). This CDR3 spans 14 amino acids. Germline CDR1 reads MDHEN; CDR2 reads SYDVKM. Trimming removed 3 bases from V and 4 bases from J, with 12 bases in between. CDR3 sequence reads: CASSFLGLGTEAFF. The CDR3 coding sequence is TGTGCCAGCAGTTTCTTGGGGCTAGGCACTGAAGCTTTCTTT.

This clone appeared once. The chain carries TRBV5-6 and TRBJ1-6; 8 bases are a match to TRBD1. The CDR3 runs 15 residues. Germline V CDR1 and CDR2: SGHDT, YYEEEE. J lost 10 bases, V lost 2 bases, and 8 bases had no gene match. CDR3 in DNA: TGTGCCAGCAGCTTTTACAGGGGGGGCGAATCACCCCTCCACTTT. Residues: CASSFYRGGESPLHF.

The chain links TRBV19 to TRBJ1-1, with D perhaps TRBD1 (5 bases). The ends were cut back, 2 bases at V and 3 bases at J, with 10 bases in the middle. The CDR3 runs to 14 residues. Germline V gene sequence: CDR1 LNHDA, CDR2 SQIVND (reference sequence). CDR3 nucleotide sequence: TGTGCCAGTAGTATAAGGAGGGGTTACACTGAAGCTTTCTTT. It encodes CASSIRRGYTEAFF.

V is TRBV18 and J is TRBJ2-1; TRBD2 matches at 7 bases. With 3 bases clipped from V and 5 bases from J, the junction kept 4 bases outside the gene matches. The CDR3 is made up of 14 amino acids. Per the germline V gene, CDR1 is KGHSH and CDR2 is LQKENI. Here the CDR3 DNA reads TGTGCCAGCTCACCGGGACTACCAAACAATGAGCAGTTCTTC. As protein: CASSPGLPNNEQFF. Supplemented by reference TRBV18 and TRBJ2-1, the full variable domain reads NAGVMQNPRHLVRRRGQEARLRCSPMKGHSHVYWYRQLPEEGLKFMVYLQKENIIDESGMPKERFSAEFPKEGPSILRIQQVVRGDSAAYFCASSPGLPNNEQFFGPGTRLTVL.

The chain combines TRBV27 with TRBJ1-2; weak D call: TRBD1 (6 bases). The CDR3 runs 14 residues. The V gene lost 2 bases and the J gene lost 4 bases, with 11 bases spanning the gap. Germline V gene lookup returns CDR1 MNHEY and CDR2 SMNVEV (reference sequence). The DNA for the CDR3 is TGTGCCAGCAGTTTACGCCGGGACACCTATGGCTACACCTTC. Amino acids: CASSLRRDTYGYTF.

V is TRBV5-6 and J is TRBJ1-4; 10 nucleotides line up with TRBD1. This CDR3 is 13 amino acids long. Looked up from germline, CDR1 is SGHDT and CDR2 is YYEEEE. V gave up 4 bases and J gave up 11 bases; unmatched junction bases: 5. The DNA of the CDR3 is TGTGCCAGCAGCATAGGACAGGGGGGTAAACTGTTTTTT. It encodes CASSIGQGGKLFF.

The genes are TRBV30 and TRBJ1-2, with D possibly TRBD1 on 5 matching bases. The CDR3 sequence is 12 residues long. V was cut by 4 bases and J by 5 bases, with 11 bases left in between. CDR1 GTSNPN and CDR2 SVGIG come from the germline V gene (reference sequence). The CDR3 protein is CAWTVQVYGYTF. CDR3 nucleotide sequence: TGTGCCTGGACCGTACAGGTTTATGGCTACACCTTC. Drawing the rest from reference TRBV30 and TRBJ1-2, the complete variable domain is SQTIHQWPATLVQPVGSPLSLECTVEGTSNPNLYWYRQAAGRGLQLLFYSVGIGQISSEVPQNLSASRPQDRQFILSSKKLLLSDSGFYLCAWTVQVYGYTFGSGTRLTVV.

This chain connects TRBV18 to TRBJ2-6; D perhaps matches TRBD1 (6 bases). Germline V gene sequence: CDR1 KGHSH, CDR2 LQKENI. The V gene lost 3 bases and the J gene lost 0 bases, with 9 bases spanning the gap. The CDR3 contains 16 residues. DNA for the CDR3: TGTGCCAGCTCACCGACAGGCTACTCTGGGGCCAACGTCCTGACTTTC. Translation: CASSPTGYSGANVLTF.

Regarding this clone: The identical CDR3 is also encoded by other nucleotide sequences in the sample. J is TRBJ1-3 and V is TRBV5-5, with D possibly TRBD1 on 6 matching bases. CDR1 and CDR2 from the germline V gene are SGHKS and YYEKEE (reference sequence). This CDR3 has 15 amino acids. Trimming took off 0 bases at V and 1 base at J, with 8 bases between the two ends. The DNA for the CDR3 is TGTGCCAGCAGCTTGGACAGGGCGTCTGGAAACACCATATATTTT. Amino acids: CASSLDRASGNTIYF. Full variable domain (rest looked up from reference TRBV5-5 and TRBJ1-3): DAGVTQSPTHLIKTRGQQVTLRCSPISGHKSVSWYQQVLGQGPQFIFQYYEKEERGRGNFPDRFSARQFPNYSSELNVNALLLGDSALYLCASSLDRASGNTIYFGEGSWLTVV.

V and J are TRBV30 and TRBJ1-2; D ambiguous. The ends were cut back, 0 bases at V and 5 bases at J, with 10 bases in the middle. Germline CDR1 GTSNPN, CDR2 SVGIG (reference sequence). The CDR3 is 13 residues long. The CDR3 spells CAWSVHVPYGYTF. The CDR3 nucleotides read TGTGCCTGGAGTGTACACGTCCCATATGGCTACACCTTC.

The chain employs TRBV30 and TRBJ1-5; possibly TRBD1 for D (6 bases). V shed 7 bases and J shed 7 bases, with 20 bases lying between them. The CDR3 runs 14 residues. In germline, CDR1 is GTSNPN, CDR2 SVGIG (reference sequence). The CDR3 sequence: CAYTRQAQGQPQHF. DNA of the CDR3: TGTGCCTACACACGACAGGCCCAAGGGCAGCCCCAGCATTTT.

This clone is a singleton in its sample. The chain links TRBV27 to TRBJ2-1; TRBD2 aligns across 14 bases. CDR1 and CDR2 from the germline V gene are MNHEY and SMNVEV (reference sequence). J was trimmed by 7 bases and V by 3 bases; bases with no gene match: 5. This CDR3 has 16 amino acids. The CDR3 DNA reads as TGTGCCAGCAGTTTCGGGACTAGCGGGAGTAGGAATGAGCAGTTCTTC. Translation gives CASSFGTSGSRNEQFF.

The rearrangement links TRBV5-6 to TRBJ2-5, with a tentative D call TRBD1 (5 bases). Between the trimmed V and J ends, which lost 0 bases and 4 bases, there was a span of 7 bases. This CDR3 has 13 amino acids. CDR1 is SGHDT, CDR2 YYEEEE, per germline. As DNA, the CDR3 is TGTGCCAGCAGCTTGGCAGGGTCAGAGACCCAGTACTTC. Translation gives CASSLAGSETQYF.

The rearrangement joins TRBV19 to TRBJ2-7; 9 bases are shared with TRBD1. Unmatched junction bases numbered 2, after V lost 6 bases and J lost 2 bases. Germline V CDR1 and CDR2: LNHDA, SQIVND (reference sequence). The CDR3 runs 13 residues. CDR3 coding DNA: TGTGCCAGTAGGCGGACAGGGGCCTACGAGCAGTACTTC. This codes for CASRRTGAYEQYF. The full variable domain, its missing parts supplied by reference TRBV19 and TRBJ2-7, is DGGITQSPKYLFRKEGQNVTLSCEQNLNHDAMYWYRQDPGQGLRLIYYSQIVNDFQKGDIAEGYSVSREKKESFPLTVTSAQKNPTAFYLCASRRTGAYEQYFGPGTRLTVT.

This clone was picked up one time. The junction departs from the called germline gene at one end, perhaps through a read error. This chain links TRBV30 with TRBJ2-1, with TRBD2 identical over 8 bases. The length of the CDR3 is 16 residues. The germline V gene has CDR1 GTSNPN and CDR2 SVGIG (reference sequence). The DNA for the CDR3 is TGTGCCGGGAGCGGGGGAACTAAGTCCTCCTACAATGAGCAGTTCTTC. It codes for CAGSGGTKSSYNEQFF.

This chain joins TRBV5-4 and TRBJ2-7; D gene unclear. The length of the CDR3 is 15 residues. Trimming pared 0 bases from V and 0 bases from J, leaving 10 bases between. Germline V gene lookup returns CDR1 SGHNT and CDR2 YYREEE (reference sequence). DNA for the CDR3: TGTGCCAGCAGCTTGGGTGGTCTGAGCTCCTACGAGCAGTACTTC. Translated, it gives CASSLGGLSSYEQYF.

V is TRBV5-8 and J is TRBJ1-1; tentatively, D is TRBD1 (5 bases). V was shortened by 9 bases and J by 1 base, with 16 bases between the two germline ends. In germline, CDR1 is SGHTS, CDR2 YDEGEE. The CDR3 is 14 amino acids. The CDR3 is CATCMRQPNTEAFF. DNA for the CDR3: TGTGCCACTTGTATGCGACAGCCGAACACTGAAGCTTTCTTT. Combining the CDR3 with reference TRBV5-8 and TRBJ1-1 gives the whole variable domain EAGVTQSPTHLIKTRGQQATLRCSPISGHTSVYWYQQALGLGLQFLLWYDEGEERNRGNFPPRFSGRQFPNYSSELNVNALELEDSALYLCATCMRQPNTEAFFGQGTRLTVV.